This T cell receptor beta chain was obtained from a study of OX40 agonist ivuxolimab in advanced cancers. Overall study: Of mixed ages from 23 to 79 and averaging about 56 years, the group was roughly 85% male. Overall study results and limits: Certain nonresponding patients likewise had low normalized T-cell clonal expansion. On average, CD8+ T cells showed a greater number of expanded clones than CD4+.

The protocol was immunoSEQ multiplex PCR, while the TCRdb copy is restricted to in-frame clones and leaves out a portion. Here the sample spans around 85,000 clones, about 90% being singletons. The length of the CDR3 is 16 residues. V was pared by 0 bases and J by 2 bases, with 14 bases between. Germline V CDR1 and CDR2: SGDLS, YYNGEE. This clone has only one observation. Its antigen is still unknown. Individuals having autoimmune disease history or systemic immunosuppression were not enrolled. This TCR was recovered from an adult with an advanced solid tumor such as melanoma, head and neck, liver or kidney cancer. The rearrangement links TRBV9 to TRBJ1-2; unclear D gene. Sequenced material: CD4+ or CD8+ T cells sorted from blood, taken in a trial of the OX40 agonist ivuxolimab. The CDR3 spells CASSVEAVTANYGYTF. For the CDR3, the DNA is TGTGCCAGCAGCGTAGAAGCCGTGACGGCCAACTATGGCTACACCTTC.